A single TCR beta chain is shown here with its context. Its antigen is as yet unknown. Within the sample, other DNA sequences also encode this same CDR3. This sample stems from a study of cytomegalovirus exposure and HLA in healthy donors. The overall study: Later analysis reported that the approximately 120 validation repertoires shared the platform of the 650 to 700 first-cohort repertoires.

Per the germline V gene, CDR1 is SGHTA and CDR2 is FQGNSA. J gave up 4 bases and V 6 bases, and 4 bases lay outside the gene matches. This CDR3 comprises 14 residues. Study-wide findings and caveats: It was 150 to 200 TCR beta chains that were listed as cytomegalovirus-associated. Reports indicated that the classifier achieved high specificity and sensitivity in diagnosing cytomegalovirus status. Within the 100 to 150 validation repertoires, first-cohort TCR clusters tended to co-occur, according to a later analysis.

Some clones are missing from TCRdb's copy, which holds only in-frame ones; the method was immunoSEQ multiplex PCR. The data contain 250,000 to 300,000 clones, around 85% of them singletons. The TCR sequence derives from a woman younger than 35 in good health and CMV-seronegative. The sample comprised PBMCs. V gene TRBV7-2 combines with J gene TRBJ2-7; 12 bases fit TRBD1. The CDR3 DNA reads TGTGCCAGCAGTAGGGGACAGGGGGCGTACGAGCAGTACTTC. Its translation is CASSRGQGAYEQYF.